This is a list of T cell receptor beta chains from one sample in a study of shared clonotypes between healthy human individuals. The repertoire was sequenced with immunoSEQ multiplex PCR; TCRdb's copy has only in-frame clones and lacks some. The sample shows 1 million to 1.2 million clones, about 72% of them seen only once. The sample consisted of memory CD4+ T cells from PBMCs. The receptors shown here come from a man younger than 30 in good health. Some clones in this sample may be carry-over from other donors' samples. CDR3s include the opening cysteine and the closing phenylalanine or tryptophan. Each record gives: J gene, V gene, D gene, clone size, CDR3 protein, CDR3 DNA. The D gene is left open where the match is weak. The listing skips clone size in some rows; elsewhere it reads once, few, many or a size class.

>TRBJ1-1|TRBV12-2|NA|NA
CARGSGFGAFF
TGTGCAAGGGGCTCGGGATTTGGGGCTTTCTTT
>TRBJ1-1|TRBV5-1|TRBD1|once
CASSDRQGSNTEAFF
TGCGCCAGCAGCGACCGACAGGGGTCGAACACTGAAGCTTTCTTT
>TRBJ2-2|TRBV4-2|NA|NA
CASTHTSNTGELFF
TGTGCCAGCACCCATACCTCGAACACCGGGGAGCTGTTTTTT
>TRBJ1-5|TRBV2|TRBD1|NA
CASSSDRGIQPQHF
TGTGCCAGCAGTTCTGACAGGGGGATTCAGCCCCAGCATTTT
>TRBJ1-2|TRBV7-2|NA|NA
CASSSSVLRGYTF
TGTGCCAGCAGCTCCAGTGTGTTGCGGGGCTACACCTTC
>TRBJ1-2|TRBV5-5|NA|once
CASSFSGDGGYTF
TGTGCCAGCAGCTTTTCAGGGGACGGTGGCTACACCTTC
>TRBJ2-2|TRBV11-3|NA|NA
CATSSSTGELFF
TGTGCCACCTCTAGTTCCACCGGGGAGCTGTTTTTT
>TRBJ2-7|TRBV1|NA|NA
CTSSQRGRRVASYEQYF
TGCACCAGCAGCCAACGAGGTCGGCGGGTGGCCTCCTACGAGCAGTACTTC
>TRBJ2-6|TRBV6-1|NA|NA
CASRLPLGANVLTF
TGTGCCAGCAGACTACCCCTGGGAGCCAACGTCCTGACTTTC
>TRBJ1-2|TRBV5-1|NA|NA
CASSPGQFDTGYTF
TGCGCCAGCAGTCCAGGACAGTTTGACACTGGCTACACCTTC
>TRBJ1-3|TRBV14|NA|NA
CASSQAANTIYF
TGTGCCAGCAGCCAAGCGGCAAACACCATATATTTT
>TRBJ2-7|TRBV28|TRBD2|NA
CASSFSSGGGYEQYF
TGTGCCAGCAGTTTTTCTAGCGGCGGCGGGTACGAGCAGTACTTC
>TRBJ1-5|TRBV6-1|NA|NA
CASGLAAYSNQPQHF
TGTGCCAGCGGGTTGGCCGCGTATAGCAATCAGCCCCAGCATTTT
>TRBJ2-7|TRBV28|NA|many
CASRQAFSYEQYF
TGTGCCAGCAGACAGGCTTTCTCCTACGAGCAGTACTTC
>TRBJ1-1|TRBV19|NA|NA
CATQPRFSGNTEAFF
TGTGCCACCCAACCTCGATTCAGTGGGAACACTGAAGCTTTCTTT
>TRBJ2-5|TRBV18|TRBD1|NA
CASSPGTGETQYF
TGTGCCAGCTCACCAGGGACAGGGGAGACCCAGTACTTC
>TRBJ2-7|TRBV5-6|TRBD1|once
CASSSYRGFVAQYF
TGTGCCAGCAGCTCATACAGGGGGTTCGTCGCGCAGTACTTC
>TRBJ2-1|TRBV5-1|NA|NA
CASSVTRGAEQFF
TGCGCCAGCAGCGTGACTAGAGGGGCTGAGCAGTTCTTC
>TRBJ2-5|TRBV5-1|TRBD2|NA
CASSLLLAGGGQETQYF
TGCGCCAGCAGCTTGCTACTAGCGGGAGGTGGGCAAGAGACCCAGTACTTC
>TRBJ2-2|TRBV9|NA|few
CASSVAGNQNTGELFF
TGTGCCAGCAGCGTAGCGGGTAACCAGAACACCGGGGAGCTGTTTTTT
>TRBJ2-3|TRBV5-5|TRBD2|NA
CASSPGLAPGDTQYF
TGTGCCAGCAGCCCCGGACTAGCCCCCGGGGATACGCAGTATTTT
>TRBJ2-2|TRBV10-3|NA|many
CASRPEGANTGELFF
TGTGCCAGCCGTCCGGAGGGAGCTAACACCGGGGAGCTGTTTTTT
>TRBJ2-1|TRBV28|NA|NA
CASRGISYNEQFF
TGTGCCAGCAGAGGCATATCCTACAATGAGCAGTTCTTC
>TRBJ1-2|TRBV7-7|NA|few
CASSLLSPEGTF
TGTGCCAGCAGCTTGTTGTCCCCCGAGGGAACCTTC
>TRBJ2-1|TRBV7-2|NA|NA
CASSSQGNYNEQFF
TGTGCCAGCAGCTCCCAGGGGAACTACAATGAGCAGTTCTTC
>TRBJ2-5|TRBV4-2|TRBD2|NA
CASSQGTSGHQETQYF
TGTGCCAGCAGCCAAGGGACTAGCGGTCACCAAGAGACCCAGTACTTC
>TRBJ1-1|TRBV5-8|TRBD1|NA
CASSGGQLVLKSEAFF
TGTGCCAGCAGTGGGGGACAGCTAGTGTTGAAATCTGAAGCTTTCTTT
>TRBJ2-7|TRBV19|TRBD2|once
CASRLAGGAYEQYF
TGTGCCAGTAGGCTCGCGGGGGGGGCCTACGAGCAGTACTTC
>TRBJ1-2|TRBV2|TRBD1|NA
CASSVLSQGAYGYTF
TGTGCCAGCAGTGTTTTATCGCAGGGGGCATATGGCTACACCTTC
>TRBJ2-5|TRBV2|TRBD2|many
CASSPLAGGVTETQYF
TGTGCCAGCAGTCCCCTAGCGGGAGGGGTTACAGAGACCCAGTACTTC
>TRBJ1-4|TRBV28|NA|NA
CASSQATNEKLFF
TGTGCCAGCAGCCAAGCAACTAATGAAAAACTGTTTTTT
>TRBJ2-7|TRBV28|NA|few
CASSLTPTYEQYF
TGTGCCAGCAGTCTAACCCCTACCTACGAGCAGTACTTC
>TRBJ1-4|TRBV28|NA|NA
CASSQAATNEKLFF
TGTGCCAGCAGCCAGGCTGCAACTAATGAAAAACTGTTTTTT
>TRBJ1-5|TRBV28|TRBD1|many
CASSSTGGTSNQPQHF
TGTGCCAGCAGCTCTACAGGGGGCACTAGCAATCAGCCCCAGCATTTT